The rows below give T cell receptor beta chains drawn from one sample of a study of blood T cell repertoires in COVID-19. Assay: immunoSEQ multiplex PCR; the TCRdb copy retains only in-frame clones and omits some. Found here are roughly 260,000 clones, 88% of them singletons; the top ten hold 4%. Input material: peripheral blood. The receptors come from a man aged 60 to 75 who had recovered from COVID-19. Each CDR3 is given with its conserved first and last residue. Some rows have no size entry. The others give once, few or many, or a class for an expanded clone.

CDR3: CASSRRGQQETQYF; size: NA; V: TRBV19; J: TRBJ2-5
CDR3: CASSSGTGLGKLFF; size: few; V: TRBV6-5; J: TRBJ1-4
CDR3: CASSAEGLAGSSYGNEQFF; size: NA; V: TRBV5-1; J: TRBJ2-1
CDR3: CATTLGLGAGELFF; size: NA; V: TRBV7-3; J: TRBJ2-2
CDR3: CASSLNQGYEQYF; size: NA; V: TRBV11-3; J: TRBJ2-7
CDR3: CASTLGGTSGGDEQFF; size: NA; V: TRBV27; J: TRBJ2-1
CDR3: CASTPQWFGEQYF; size: NA; V: TRBV2; J: TRBJ2-7
CDR3: CASSSLRGPTGELFF; size: once; V: TRBV19; J: TRBJ2-2
CDR3: CAISSHSLSTDTQYF; size: NA; V: TRBV10-3; J: TRBJ2-3
CDR3: CASSLQQNSGNTIYF; size: NA; V: TRBV5-5; J: TRBJ1-3
CDR3: CASSGSGTGANVLTF; size: NA; V: TRBV9; J: TRBJ2-6
CDR3: CASSPTDGETQYF; size: NA; V: TRBV18; J: TRBJ2-5
CDR3: CASSWIKGAANEKLFF; size: NA; V: TRBV6-5; J: TRBJ1-4